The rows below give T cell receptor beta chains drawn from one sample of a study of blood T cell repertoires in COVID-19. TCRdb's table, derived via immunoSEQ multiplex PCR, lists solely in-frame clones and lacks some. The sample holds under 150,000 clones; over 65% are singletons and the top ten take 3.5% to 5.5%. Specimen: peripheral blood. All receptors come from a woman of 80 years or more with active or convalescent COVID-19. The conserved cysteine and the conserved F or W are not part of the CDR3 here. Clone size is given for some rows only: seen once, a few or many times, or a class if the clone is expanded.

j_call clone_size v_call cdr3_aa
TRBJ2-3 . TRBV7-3 ASSRTGSTDTQY
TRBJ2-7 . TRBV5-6 ASSLVGTFSEQY
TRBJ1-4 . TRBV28 ASSSLRGRGEKLF
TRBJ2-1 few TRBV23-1 ASSQQPGQPVYNEQF
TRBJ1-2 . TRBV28 ASTTTLYGYT
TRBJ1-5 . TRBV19 ASRPSGGSNQPQH
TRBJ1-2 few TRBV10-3 AISEGLYGYT
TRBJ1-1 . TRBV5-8 ASSHLQGQGRTEAF
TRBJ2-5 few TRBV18 ASSPGKGGRETQY
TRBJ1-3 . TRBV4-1 ASSQGQGNTIY
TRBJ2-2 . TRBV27 ASSLSQGAGGELF
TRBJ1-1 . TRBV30 AWSAGTDTEAF
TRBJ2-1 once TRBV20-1 SASLAGGRRYNEQF
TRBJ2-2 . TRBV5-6 ASSLGDRDTGELF
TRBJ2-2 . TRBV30 AWSELGGDTGELF
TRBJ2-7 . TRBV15 ATSRDSGAYSGGGFYEQY
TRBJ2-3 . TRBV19 ASTSSGVGADTQY
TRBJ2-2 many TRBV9 ASTSSGGYTGELF
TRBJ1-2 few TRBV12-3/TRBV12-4 ASSYEFRDGYT
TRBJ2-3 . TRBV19 ASSIERGGPATQY
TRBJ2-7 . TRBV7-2 ASSLDRSGVGQY
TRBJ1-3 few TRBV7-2 ASSSGGGYNTIY
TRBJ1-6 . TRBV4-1 ASSQGQYNSPLH
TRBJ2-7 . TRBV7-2 ASSLARRQFDEQY
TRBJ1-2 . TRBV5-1 ASRITTQGDYGYT
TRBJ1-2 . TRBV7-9 ASSRGTGDRSYT
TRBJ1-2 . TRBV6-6 ASSTLPGDRVLGYT
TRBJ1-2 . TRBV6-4 ASSLDGGANYGYT
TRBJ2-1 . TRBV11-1 ASSPQGNEQF
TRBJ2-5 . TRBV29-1 SGGHWKETQY
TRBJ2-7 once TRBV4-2 ASSQEGRGVTSYEQY
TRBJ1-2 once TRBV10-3 AISERANYGYT